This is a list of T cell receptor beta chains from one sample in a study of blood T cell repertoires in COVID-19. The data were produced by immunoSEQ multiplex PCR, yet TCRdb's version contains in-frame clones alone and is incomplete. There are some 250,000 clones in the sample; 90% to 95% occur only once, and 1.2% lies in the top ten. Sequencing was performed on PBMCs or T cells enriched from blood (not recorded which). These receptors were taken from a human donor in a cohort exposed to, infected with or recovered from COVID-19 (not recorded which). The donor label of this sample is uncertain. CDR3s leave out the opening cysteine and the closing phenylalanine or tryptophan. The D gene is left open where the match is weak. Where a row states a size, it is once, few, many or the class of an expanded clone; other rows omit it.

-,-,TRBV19,ASSIEWAAAAHEKLF
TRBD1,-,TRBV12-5,ASGPWTGGKETQY
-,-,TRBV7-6,ASSPRPRGGDTDTQY
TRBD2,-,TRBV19,ASSGGGSSYNEQF
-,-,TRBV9,ASSVAKGDYT
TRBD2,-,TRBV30,AWSVGAGVQETQY
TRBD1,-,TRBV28,ASSPWTGGGNQPQH
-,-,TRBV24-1,ATSDFSSGAYNEQF
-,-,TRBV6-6,ASSPGLAGTDTQY
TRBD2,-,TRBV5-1,ASSAEPAGRGDTQY
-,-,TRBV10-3,AISAHDKRSYGYT
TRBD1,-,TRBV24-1,ATSESTGVAQPQH
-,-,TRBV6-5,ASSSLTVMTYEQY
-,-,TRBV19,ASSIVGDTEAF
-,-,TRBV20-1,SALRVDTQY
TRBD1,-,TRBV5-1,ASSPRTGLDYGYT
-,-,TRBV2,ASSEAKGQIGNQPQH
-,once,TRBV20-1,SARTGEKLF
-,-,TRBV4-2,ASSQDRLNQPQH
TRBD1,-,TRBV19,ASSIWHRGHNQPQH
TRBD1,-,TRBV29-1,SVGQGGSGYT
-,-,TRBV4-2,ASSQDGSPIGAEAF
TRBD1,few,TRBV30,AWGNRGIRNTIY
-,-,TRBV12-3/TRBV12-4,ASRQSSGNTIY
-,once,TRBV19,ASSKTGFRYGYT
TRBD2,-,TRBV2,ASRLTSGQETQY
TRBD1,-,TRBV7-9,ASSLGTGSPGGEKLF
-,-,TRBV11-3,ASSLGAGSYEQY
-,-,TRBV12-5,ASGSRRSGNTIY
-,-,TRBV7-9,ASSPSRDFLISYEQY
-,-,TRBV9,ASGQHPQGSGELF
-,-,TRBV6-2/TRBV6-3,ASSFTRLQETQY
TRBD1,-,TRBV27,ASSQGGWNYGYT
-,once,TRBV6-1,ASSQGRSTEAF
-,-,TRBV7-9,AYGGRDNSPLH
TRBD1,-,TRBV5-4,ASSRGQGARNTIY
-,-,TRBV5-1,ASSLRGTSYGYT
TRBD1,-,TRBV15,ATSYDRGLNQPQH
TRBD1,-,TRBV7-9,ASSPLDRKNEKLF
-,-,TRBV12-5,ASGELNYGYT
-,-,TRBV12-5,ASGLVQNTEAF
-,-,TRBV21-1,ASSAGETTHYNEQF